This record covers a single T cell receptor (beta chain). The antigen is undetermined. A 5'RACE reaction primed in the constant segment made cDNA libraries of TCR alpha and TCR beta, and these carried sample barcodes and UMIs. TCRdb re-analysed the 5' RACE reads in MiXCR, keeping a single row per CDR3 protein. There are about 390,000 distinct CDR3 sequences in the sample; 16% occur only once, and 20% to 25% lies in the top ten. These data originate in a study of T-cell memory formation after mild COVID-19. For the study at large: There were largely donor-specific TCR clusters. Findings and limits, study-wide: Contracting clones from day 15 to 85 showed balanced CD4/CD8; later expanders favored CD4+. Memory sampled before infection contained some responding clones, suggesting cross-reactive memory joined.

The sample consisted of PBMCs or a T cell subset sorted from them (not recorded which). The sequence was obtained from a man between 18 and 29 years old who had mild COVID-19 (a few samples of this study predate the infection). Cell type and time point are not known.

CDR3 nucleotide sequence: TGCGCCAGCAGCTCGCTCAGAGGGGGTACTGAAGCTTTCTTT. This encodes CASSSLRGGTEAFF. The chain recombines TRBV5-1 with TRBJ1-1; D perhaps matches TRBD1 (6 bases). There are 14 residues in the CDR3. Trimming removed 3 bases from V and 5 bases from J, with 14 bases in between. The germline gives CDR1 SGHRS, CDR2 YFSETQ.